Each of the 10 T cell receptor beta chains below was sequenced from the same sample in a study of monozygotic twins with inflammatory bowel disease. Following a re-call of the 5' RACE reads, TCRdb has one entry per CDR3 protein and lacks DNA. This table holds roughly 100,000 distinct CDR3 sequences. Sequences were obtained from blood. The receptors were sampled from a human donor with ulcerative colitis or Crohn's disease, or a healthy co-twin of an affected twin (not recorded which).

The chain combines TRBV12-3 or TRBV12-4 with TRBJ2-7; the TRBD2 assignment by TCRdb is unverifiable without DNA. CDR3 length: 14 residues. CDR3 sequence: CASTSLSFSYEQYF.

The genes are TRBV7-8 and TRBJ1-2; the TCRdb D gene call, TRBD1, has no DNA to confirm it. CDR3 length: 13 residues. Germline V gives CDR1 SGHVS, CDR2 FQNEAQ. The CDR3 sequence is CASSLGQFYGYTF.

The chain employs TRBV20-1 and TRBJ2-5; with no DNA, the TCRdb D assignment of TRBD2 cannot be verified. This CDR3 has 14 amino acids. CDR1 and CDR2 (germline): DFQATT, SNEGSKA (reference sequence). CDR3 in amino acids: CSATSGGRGETQYF.

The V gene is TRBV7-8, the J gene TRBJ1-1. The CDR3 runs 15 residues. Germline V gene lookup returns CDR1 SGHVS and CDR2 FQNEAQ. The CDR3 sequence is CASSLLRQPNTEAFF.

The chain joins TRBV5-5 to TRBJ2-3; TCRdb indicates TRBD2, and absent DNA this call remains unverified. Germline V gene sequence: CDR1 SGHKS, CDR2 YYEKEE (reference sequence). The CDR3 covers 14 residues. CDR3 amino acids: CASSTRVGLDTQYF.

CDR3 region: CASSLVDRGEETQYF. The chain couples TRBV5-1 to TRBJ2-5; with no DNA, the TCRdb D assignment of TRBD1 cannot be verified. CDR1 and CDR2 from the germline V gene are SGHRS and YFSETQ. There are 15 residues in the CDR3.

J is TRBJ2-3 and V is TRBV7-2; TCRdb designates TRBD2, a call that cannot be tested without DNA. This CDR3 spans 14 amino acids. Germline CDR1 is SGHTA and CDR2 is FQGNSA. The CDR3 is CASRSLAGRDTQYF.

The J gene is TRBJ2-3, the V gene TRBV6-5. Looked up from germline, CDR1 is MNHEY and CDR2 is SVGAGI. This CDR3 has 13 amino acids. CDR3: CASRLLSTDTQYF.

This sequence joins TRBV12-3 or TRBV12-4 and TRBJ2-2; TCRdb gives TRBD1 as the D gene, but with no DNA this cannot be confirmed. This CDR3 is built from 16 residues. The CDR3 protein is CASISADRLNTGELFF.

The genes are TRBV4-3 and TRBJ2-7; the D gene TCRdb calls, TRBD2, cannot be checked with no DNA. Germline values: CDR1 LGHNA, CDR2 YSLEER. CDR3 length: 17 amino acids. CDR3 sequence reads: CASSQTSRAGPDYEQYF.